This T cell receptor (beta chain) was captured by sequencing in a study of human CD4 T cells and Enterobacteriaceae (dated by TCRdb to 2019 to 2021). Ex vivo total memory CD4+ samples were sequenced at deep level, with detection sensitivity of one cell in 200,000. The QIAamp DNA Micro Kit was used to extract genomic DNA from cell pellets, and spectrophotometry was used to check the quantity and purity of the genomic DNA. The immunoSEQ multiplex PCR assay was used to amplify the TCR Vbeta CDR3 regions. The amplicons were sequenced on the Illumina HiSeq platform. The retrieved sequences were 87 nucleotides in length and included the CDR3 region. As for the original processing: A clonotype was defined as a unique productive TCR Vbeta nucleotide sequence, quantified by productive template frequency from ImmunoSEQ Analyzer V3.0. A threshold set at the top 5th percentile of each frequency-ranked repertoire was used to define expanded clonotypes. Repertoire overlap was calculated as Chao-Jaccard with the R package fossil and was visualized by nonmetric multidimensional scaling with the R package MASS. TCRdb carries this immuneACCESS record with in-frame sequences only. Its versions omit some clonotypes, under half of them owing to an unresolved V gene in the studies checked, with the rest unexplained. D and trimming were read from the DNA, whereas the V and J calls and clone size are those reported in that table. The sample yields 25,000 to 30,000 clones; more than 80% were counted once. The ten largest clones capture approximately 0.95% of the sample.

As encoded in the germline V gene, CDR1 is SQVTM while CDR2 is ANQGSEA. The CDR3 runs 12 amino acids, cysteine and phenylalanine included. The sequence is cut down to CDR3 DNA, 36 bases in frame from base 1. V was cut back by 6 bases and J by 9 bases, leaving a gap of 15 bases between them. On a FACSAria III, memory CD4+ T cells were FACS-sorted to over 95% purity, defined as all CD4+ cells except CD45RA+CCR7+CD95- naive cells. Blood from healthy donors was obtained from blood donation centers in Switzerland. Positive selection with CD4 and CD14 magnetic microbeads was used to enrich total CD4+ T cells and monocytes. CD8+, CD14+, CD16+, CD56+, CD19+ and CD25-bright cells were excluded before sorting. To assess in vivo expansion of bacteria-reactive clonotypes, total memory CD4+ T cells from a couple of blood donors were sequenced directly ex vivo. Ficoll-Paque Plus was used to isolate peripheral blood mononuclear cells from donor blood.

Only one count was recorded for this clone. What antigen it recognizes has not been identified. The sample holds no much larger clone one base away, and base qualities are not on file. Points the paper makes about the study in general: Ex vivo, broadly cross-reactive clonotypes were observed to appear more expanded than specific clonotypes, with 11 of 19 and about 65% of the 34 being found within the top 5%. The reactivity of ex vivo clonotypes was inferred solely by matching the nucleotide sequences of those clonotypes to CFSE-low cultures from the same donors.

This receptor was identified in a human donor in good health. Sequences were obtained from memory CD4+ T cells from blood. The cell subset or site label corresponds to: total memory CD4 T cells sorted directly ex vivo, unstimulated. The chain links TRBV29-1 with TRBJ2-1; a tentative D call is TRBD1 (5 bases match). The DNA reads as follows: TGCAGCGTCCACGGCCAGGGCGGTGAGCAGTTCTTC. Translated, it reads CSVHGQGGEQFF.